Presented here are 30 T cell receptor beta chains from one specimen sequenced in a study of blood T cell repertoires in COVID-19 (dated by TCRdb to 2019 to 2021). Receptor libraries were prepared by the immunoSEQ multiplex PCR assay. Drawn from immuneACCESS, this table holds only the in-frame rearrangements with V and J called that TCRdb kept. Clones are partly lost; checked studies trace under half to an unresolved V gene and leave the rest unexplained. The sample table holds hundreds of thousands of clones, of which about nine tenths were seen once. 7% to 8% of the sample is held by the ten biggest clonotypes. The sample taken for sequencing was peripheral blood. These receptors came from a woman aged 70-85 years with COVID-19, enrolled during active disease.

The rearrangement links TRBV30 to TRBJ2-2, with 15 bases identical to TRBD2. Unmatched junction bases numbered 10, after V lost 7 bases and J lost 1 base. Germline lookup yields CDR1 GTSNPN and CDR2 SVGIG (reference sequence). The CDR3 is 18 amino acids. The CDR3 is CALRPGLAGGRNTGELFF. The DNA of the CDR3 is TGTGCCTTGCGGCCGGGACTAGCGGGGGGCCGGAACACCGGGGAGCTGTTTTTT.

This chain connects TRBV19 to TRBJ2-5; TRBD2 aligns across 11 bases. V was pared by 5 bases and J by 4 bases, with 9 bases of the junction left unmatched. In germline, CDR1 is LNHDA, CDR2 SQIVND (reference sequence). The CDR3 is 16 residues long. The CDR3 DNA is TGTGCCAGTAGTCCACCGACTAGCGGGGTGGGAGAGACCCAGTACTTC. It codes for CASSPPTSGVGETQYF.

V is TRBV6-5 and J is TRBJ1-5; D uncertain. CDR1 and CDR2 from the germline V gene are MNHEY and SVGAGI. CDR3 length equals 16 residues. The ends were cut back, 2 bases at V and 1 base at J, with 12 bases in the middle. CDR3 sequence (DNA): TGTGCCAGCAGTTACGGTCTCCCCGGGAGCAATCAGCCCCAGCATTTT. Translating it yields CASSYGLPGSNQPQHF.

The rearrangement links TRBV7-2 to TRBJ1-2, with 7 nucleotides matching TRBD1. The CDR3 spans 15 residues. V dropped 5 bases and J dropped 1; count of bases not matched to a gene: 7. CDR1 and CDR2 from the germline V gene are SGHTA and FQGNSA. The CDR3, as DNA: TGTGCCAGCAGCCCTACAGGGGCCCTTAACTATGGCTACACCTTC. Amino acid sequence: CASSPTGALNYGYTF. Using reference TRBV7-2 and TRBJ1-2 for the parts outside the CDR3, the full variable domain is GAGVSQSPSNKVTEKGKDVELRCDPISGHTALYWYRQSLGQGLEFLIYFQGNSAPDKSGLPSDRFSAERTGGSVSTLTIQRTQQEDSAVYLCASSPTGALNYGYTFGSGTRLTVV.

The CDR3 nucleotides are TGTGCCAGCAGCGGGCGGACAGGGGAGAACAATGAGCAGTTCTTC. Amino acids: CASSGRTGENNEQFF. The chain carries TRBV9 and TRBJ2-1; 9 bases agree with TRBD1. Germline CDR1 is SGDLS and CDR2 is YYNGEE. J lost 5 bases, V lost 3 bases, and 6 bases had no gene match. This CDR3 is 15 amino acids long.

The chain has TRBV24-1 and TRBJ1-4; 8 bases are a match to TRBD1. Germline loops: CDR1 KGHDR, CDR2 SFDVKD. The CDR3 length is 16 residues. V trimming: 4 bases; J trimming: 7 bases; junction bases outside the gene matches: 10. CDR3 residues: CATSDPGQGQGEKLFF. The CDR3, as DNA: TGTGCCACCAGTGACCCCGGACAGGGCCAGGGTGAAAAACTGTTTTTT.

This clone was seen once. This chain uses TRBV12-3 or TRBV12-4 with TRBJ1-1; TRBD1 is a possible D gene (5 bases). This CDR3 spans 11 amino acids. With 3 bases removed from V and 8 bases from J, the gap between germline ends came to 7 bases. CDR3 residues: CASSLGREAFF. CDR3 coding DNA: TGTGCCAGCAGTTTGGGGCGGGAAGCTTTCTTT.

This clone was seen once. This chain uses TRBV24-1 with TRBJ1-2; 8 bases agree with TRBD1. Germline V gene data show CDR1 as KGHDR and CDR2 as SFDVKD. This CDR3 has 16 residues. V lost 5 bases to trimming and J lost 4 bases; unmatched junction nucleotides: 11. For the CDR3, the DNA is TGTGCCACCAGTGCCCGGGGTCCACAGGGGGGCTATGGCTACACCTTC. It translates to CATSARGPQGGYGYTF.

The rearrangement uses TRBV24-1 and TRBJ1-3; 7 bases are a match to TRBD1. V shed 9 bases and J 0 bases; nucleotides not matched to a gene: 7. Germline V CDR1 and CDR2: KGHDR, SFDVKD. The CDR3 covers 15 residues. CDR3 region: CATSPGQSSGNTIYF. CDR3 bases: TGTGCCACCTCGCCGGGACAGTCCTCTGGAAACACCATATATTTT.

CDR3 in amino acids: CASSLNTNEQYF. CDR3 coding DNA: TGTGCCAGCAGCCTTAACACAAACGAGCAGTACTTC. The chain carries TRBV3-1 (or the pseudogene TRBV3-2) and TRBJ2-7; D call uncertain. Per germline, CDR1 LGHDT and CDR2 YNNKEL (reference sequence). Trimming left V 4 bases short and J 5 bases short, with 9 bases between. The CDR3 has 12 amino acids.

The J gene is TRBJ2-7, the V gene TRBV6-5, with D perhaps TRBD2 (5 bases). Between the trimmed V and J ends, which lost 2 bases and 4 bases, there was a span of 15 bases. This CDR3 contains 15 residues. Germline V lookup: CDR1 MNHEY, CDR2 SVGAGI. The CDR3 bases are TGTGCCAGCAGTTACCTTAACTTCGGAGGATACGAGCAGTACTTC. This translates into CASSYLNFGGYEQYF.

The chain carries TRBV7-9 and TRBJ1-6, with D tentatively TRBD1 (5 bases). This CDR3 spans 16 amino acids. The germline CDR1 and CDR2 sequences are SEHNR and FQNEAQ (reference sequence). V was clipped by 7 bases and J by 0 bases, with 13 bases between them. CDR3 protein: CASKLGDFSYNSPLHF. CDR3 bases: TGTGCCAGCAAACTCGGGGACTTCTCCTATAATTCACCCCTCCACTTT.

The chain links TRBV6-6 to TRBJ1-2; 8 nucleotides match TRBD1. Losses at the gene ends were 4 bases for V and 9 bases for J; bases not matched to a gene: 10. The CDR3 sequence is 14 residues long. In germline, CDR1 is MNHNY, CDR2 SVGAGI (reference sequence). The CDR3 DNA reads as TGTGCCAGCAGTTCCGGACAGGGCTCGTCTAGCTACACCTTC. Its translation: CASSSGQGSSSYTF.

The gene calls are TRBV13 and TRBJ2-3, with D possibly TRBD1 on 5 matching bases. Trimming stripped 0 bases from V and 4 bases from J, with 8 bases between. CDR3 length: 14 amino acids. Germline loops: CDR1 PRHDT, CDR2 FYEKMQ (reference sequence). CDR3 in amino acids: CASSLGGAADTQYF. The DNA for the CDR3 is TGTGCCAGCAGCTTAGGAGGGGCCGCAGATACGCAGTATTTT.

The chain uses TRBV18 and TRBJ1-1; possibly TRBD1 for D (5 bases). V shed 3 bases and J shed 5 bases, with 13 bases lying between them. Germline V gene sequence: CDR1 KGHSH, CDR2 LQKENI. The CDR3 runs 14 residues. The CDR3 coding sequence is TGTGCCAGCTCACCCCTGGGGGGGGATACTGAAGCTTTCTTT. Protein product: CASSPLGGDTEAFF.

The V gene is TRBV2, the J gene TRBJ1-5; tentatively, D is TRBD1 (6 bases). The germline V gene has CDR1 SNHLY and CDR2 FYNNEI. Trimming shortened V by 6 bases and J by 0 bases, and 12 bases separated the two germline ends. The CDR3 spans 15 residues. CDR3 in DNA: TGTGCCAGCAGGGACAGTGAATATAGCAATCAGCCCCAGCATTTT. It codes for CASRDSEYSNQPQHF. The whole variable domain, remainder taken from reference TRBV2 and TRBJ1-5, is EPEVTQTPSHQVTQMGQEVILRCVPISNHLYFYWYRQILGQKVEFLVSFYNNEISEKSEIFDDQFSVERPDGSNFTLKIRSTKLEDSAMYFCASRDSEYSNQPQHFGDGTRLSIL.

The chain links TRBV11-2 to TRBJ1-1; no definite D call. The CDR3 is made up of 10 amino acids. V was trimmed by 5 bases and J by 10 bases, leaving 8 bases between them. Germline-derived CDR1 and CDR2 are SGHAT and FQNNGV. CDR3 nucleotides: TGTGCCAGCAGCCACACCTTAGCTTTCTTT. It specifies CASSHTLAFF.

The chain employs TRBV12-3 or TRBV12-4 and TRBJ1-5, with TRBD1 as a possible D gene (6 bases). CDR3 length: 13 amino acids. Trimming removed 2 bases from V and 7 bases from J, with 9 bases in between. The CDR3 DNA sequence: TGTGCCAGCAGTTTACCAGGGGCCCAGCCCCAGCATTTT. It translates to CASSLPGAQPQHF.

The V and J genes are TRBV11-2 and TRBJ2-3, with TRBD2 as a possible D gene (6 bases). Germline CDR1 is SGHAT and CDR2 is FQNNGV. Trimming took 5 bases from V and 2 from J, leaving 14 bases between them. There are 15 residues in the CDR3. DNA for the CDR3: TGTGCCAGCAGCGAGACGGGACTCCTCACAGATACGCAGTATTTT. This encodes CASSETGLLTDTQYF. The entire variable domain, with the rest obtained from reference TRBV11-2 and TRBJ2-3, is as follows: EAGVAQSPRYKIIEKRQSVAFWCNPISGHATLYWYQQILGQGPKLLIQFQNNGVVDDSQLPKDRFSAERLKGVDSTLKIQPAKLEDSAVYLCASSETGLLTDTQYFGPGTRLTVL.

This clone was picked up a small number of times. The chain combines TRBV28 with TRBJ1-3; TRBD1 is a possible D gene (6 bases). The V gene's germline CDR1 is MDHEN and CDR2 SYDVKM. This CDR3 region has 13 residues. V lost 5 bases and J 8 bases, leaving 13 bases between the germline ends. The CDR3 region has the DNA TGTGCCAGCAGTAGAGGGGGTTCGGACACCATATATTTT. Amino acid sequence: CASSRGGSDTIYF.

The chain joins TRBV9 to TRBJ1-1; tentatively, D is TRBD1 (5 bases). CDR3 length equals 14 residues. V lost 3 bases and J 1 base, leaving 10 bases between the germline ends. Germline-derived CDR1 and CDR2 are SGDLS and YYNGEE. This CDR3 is CASSAPGENTEAFF. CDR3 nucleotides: TGTGCCAGCAGCGCCCCGGGGGAGAACACTGAAGCTTTCTTT.

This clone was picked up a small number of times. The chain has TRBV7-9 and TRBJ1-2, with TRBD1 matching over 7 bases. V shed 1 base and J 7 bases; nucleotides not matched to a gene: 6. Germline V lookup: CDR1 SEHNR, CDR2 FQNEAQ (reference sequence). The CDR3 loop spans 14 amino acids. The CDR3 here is CASSLGEGAGGYTF. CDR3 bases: TGTGCCAGCAGCTTAGGAGAGGGGGCGGGTGGCTACACCTTC.

DNA of the CDR3: TGTGCCAGCAGCCAAGATCATGCGGGGGCTAATTCACCCCTCCACTTT. Its protein product is CASSQDHAGANSPLHF. V and J are TRBV14 and TRBJ1-6, with D maybe TRBD1 (6 bases). This CDR3 is 16 amino acids long. Germline CDR1 SGHDN, CDR2 FVKESK. Trimming left V 0 bases short and J 6 bases short, with 12 bases between.

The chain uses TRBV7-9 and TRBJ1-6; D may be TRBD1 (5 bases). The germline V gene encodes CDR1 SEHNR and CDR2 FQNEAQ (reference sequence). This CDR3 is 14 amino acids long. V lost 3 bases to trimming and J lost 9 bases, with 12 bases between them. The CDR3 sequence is CASSLDTSFSPLHF. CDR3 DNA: TGTGCCAGCAGCTTGGACACAAGCTTTTCACCCCTCCACTTT.

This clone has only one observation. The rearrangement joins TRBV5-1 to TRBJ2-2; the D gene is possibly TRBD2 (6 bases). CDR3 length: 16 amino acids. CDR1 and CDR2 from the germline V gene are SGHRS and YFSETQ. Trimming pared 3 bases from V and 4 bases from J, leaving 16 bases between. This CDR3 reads CASSSEAGRATGELFF. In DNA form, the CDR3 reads TGCGCCAGCAGCTCCGAAGCGGGTCGGGCCACCGGGGAGCTGTTTTTT.

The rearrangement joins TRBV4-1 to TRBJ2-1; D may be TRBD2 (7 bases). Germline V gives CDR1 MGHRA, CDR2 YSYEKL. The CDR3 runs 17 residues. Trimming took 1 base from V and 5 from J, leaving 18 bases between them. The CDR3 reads CASSQGRGGRSHNEQFF. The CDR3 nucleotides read TGCGCCAGCAGCCAAGGGCGCGGGGGCCGAAGTCACAATGAGCAGTTCTTC.

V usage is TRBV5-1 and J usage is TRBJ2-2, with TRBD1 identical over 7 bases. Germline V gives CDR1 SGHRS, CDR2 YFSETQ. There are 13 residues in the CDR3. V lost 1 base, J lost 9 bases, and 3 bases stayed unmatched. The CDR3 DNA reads TGCGCCAGCAGCTTGACAGGGGAACGGGAGCTGTTTTTT. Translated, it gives CASSLTGERELFF. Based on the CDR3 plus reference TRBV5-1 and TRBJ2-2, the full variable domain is KAGVTQTPRYLIKTRGQQVTLSCSPISGHRSVSWYQQTPGQGLQFLFEYFSETQRNKGNFPGRFSGRQFSNSRSEMNVSTLELGDSALYLCASSLTGERELFFGEGSRLTVL.

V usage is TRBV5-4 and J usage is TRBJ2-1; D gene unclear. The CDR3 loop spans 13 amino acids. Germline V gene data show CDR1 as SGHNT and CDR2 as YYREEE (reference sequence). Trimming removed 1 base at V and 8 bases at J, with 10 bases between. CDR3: CASSLRELDEQFF. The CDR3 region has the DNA TGTGCCAGCAGCTTGCGCGAATTGGATGAGCAGTTCTTC.

The DNA for the CDR3 is TGTGCTAGTGGTTTGGTGGCAGTCAACACCGGGGAGCTGTTTTTT. Residues: CASGLVAVNTGELFF. This rearrangement joins TRBV12-5 to TRBJ2-2; D is unclear. The V gene lost 0 bases and the J gene lost 2 bases, with 7 bases spanning the gap. CDR1 is LGHNT, CDR2 FRNRAP, per germline. This CDR3 comprises 15 residues.

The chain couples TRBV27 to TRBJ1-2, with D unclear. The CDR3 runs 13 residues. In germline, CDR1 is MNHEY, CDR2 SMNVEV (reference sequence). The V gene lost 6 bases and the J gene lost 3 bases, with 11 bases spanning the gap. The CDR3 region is CASRAGSYYGYTF. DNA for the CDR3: TGTGCCAGCAGGGCAGGTTCATACTATGGCTACACCTTC.